This section outlines one TCR beta chain sequence together with its context. What it recognizes is unknown. Germline loops: CDR1 SGHDN, CDR2 FVKESK. There are 13 residues in the CDR3. The V gene end was trimmed by 4 bases and the J gene end by 4 bases; junction bases not matched to a gene: 3. This sample is drawn from a study of CD8 T cells in Susac syndrome. Study-level findings and limits: As acknowledged by the study, its TCR sequencing and HLA analysis included a relatively small number of individuals.

When the RNA was reverse transcribed, random hexamers were used with an input of roughly 0.45 to 1 ug. By means of immunoSEQ multiplex PCR, TCR beta CDR3 spanning 54 Vbeta and 13 Jbeta underwent amplification. A single record per CDR3 protein comes from TCRdb applying MiXCR to the immunoSEQ multiplex PCR reads. Of roughly 400,000 distinct CDR3 sequences in the sample, approximately 85% were seen once. Sequencing targeted TCR beta in blood CD8+ and CD4+ T cells. The CD8+ and CD4+ T cells were negatively isolated, with the TEMRA cells enriched by FACS. The chain couples TRBV14 to TRBJ2-5, with TRBD2 matching 7 bases. The TCR was taken from a human donor with multiple sclerosis. Sequenced sample: CD8+ T cells from PBMCs. The CDR3 sequence is CASSRGGSETQYF. For the CDR3, the DNA is TGTGCCAGCAGCCGGGGGGGATCAGAGACCCAGTACTTC.